Reported below is one T cell receptor beta chain. Antigen specificity is unknown. The germline V gene encodes CDR1 MNHNS and CDR2 SASEGT. CDR3 length equals 13 residues. V dropped 2 bases and J dropped 9 bases, with 11 bases sitting between them. These data come from a study of shared clonotypes between healthy human individuals. Study-level results: The four-donor shared clonotypes exceeded non-shared clonotypes in generation probability, with non-shared ones scoring lower. Rarefaction curves obtained for sorted subsets showed sequencing incomplete despite large depth.

Profiled with immunoSEQ multiplex PCR; TCRdb holds only in-frame clones, not every one. The sample holds 950,000 to 1,100,000 clones; around 76% are singletons and the top ten take about 1.5%. This TCR was sampled from a man younger than 30 in good health. Sequenced input: memory CD4+ T cells sorted from blood. Documented subset: CD45RA-negative fraction. The rearrangement joins TRBV6-1 to TRBJ1-3; unclear D gene. CDR3 sequence reads: CASSEIGVGTIYF. As DNA, the CDR3 is TGTGCCAGCAGTGAAATCGGCGTTGGCACCATATATTTT.